This is a list of T cell receptor beta chains from one sample in a study of beta chain features in type 1 diabetes. The protocol was immunoSEQ multiplex PCR, while the TCRdb copy is restricted to in-frame clones and leaves out a portion. The sample has about 340,000 clones; approximately 13% are singletons. Input material: naive CD4+ T cells from blood. The receptor source for this set is a woman between 18 and 30 years old with type 1 diabetes. Both conserved end residues are part of each CDR3. The order of the fields is D gene, J gene, clone size, V gene, CDR3 DNA, CDR3 protein. A D gene is named only where the DNA matches it firmly. Size tells how often a clone was seen (once, few, many) or the class of an expanded clone, and some rows leave it out.

d_call: .; j_call: TRBJ1-2; clone_size: .; v_call: TRBV18; cdr3_nt: TGTGCCAGCTCACCACGCCCTTTCGAGGACTATGGCTACACCTTC; cdr3_aa: CASSPRPFEDYGYTF
d_call: .; j_call: TRBJ1-4; clone_size: .; v_call: TRBV7-2; cdr3_nt: TGTGCCAGCAGCTTAGGTGGGCGGGATGAAAAACTGTTTTTT; cdr3_aa: CASSLGGRDEKLFF
d_call: TRBD2; j_call: TRBJ2-1; clone_size: few; v_call: TRBV15; cdr3_nt: TGTGCCACCAGCAGAGGTAGCGGGAGAGATTACAATGAGCAGTTCTTC; cdr3_aa: CATSRGSGRDYNEQFF
d_call: .; j_call: TRBJ1-1; clone_size: .; v_call: TRBV11-2; cdr3_nt: TGTGCCAGCAGCTTCGGGAGTGTGTTGATTGAAGCTTTCTTT; cdr3_aa: CASSFGSVLIEAFF
d_call: .; j_call: TRBJ2-1; clone_size: .; v_call: TRBV30; cdr3_nt: TGTGCCTGCGGCGGTTACAATGAGCAGTTCTTC; cdr3_aa: CACGGYNEQFF
d_call: .; j_call: TRBJ2-5; clone_size: few; v_call: TRBV28; cdr3_nt: TGTGCCAGCAGTTCCAGCGAAGAGACCCAGTACTTC; cdr3_aa: CASSSSEETQYF
d_call: .; j_call: TRBJ2-2; clone_size: .; v_call: TRBV9; cdr3_nt: TGTGCCAGCAGCGTATCCCCCCTTGCAGGGGCGGCATTCACCGGGGAGCTGTTTTTT; cdr3_aa: CASSVSPLAGAAFTGELFF
d_call: .; j_call: TRBJ1-1; clone_size: few; v_call: TRBV7-9; cdr3_nt: TGTGCCAGCAGCCCCGAGGACAGATCGAACACTGAAGCTTTCTTT; cdr3_aa: CASSPEDRSNTEAFF
d_call: TRBD2; j_call: TRBJ2-1; clone_size: .; v_call: TRBV29-1; cdr3_nt: TGCAGCGTCGCTAGCGGGGGGCTTAATTACAATGAGCAGTTCTTC; cdr3_aa: CSVASGGLNYNEQFF
d_call: .; j_call: TRBJ2-7; clone_size: few; v_call: TRBV5-6; cdr3_nt: TGTGCCAGCAGCGTAGTACCGGGAGTTGGGGAGCAGTACTTC; cdr3_aa: CASSVVPGVGEQYF
d_call: TRBD1; j_call: TRBJ2-5; clone_size: .; v_call: TRBV11-3; cdr3_nt: TGTGCCAGCACCCAGGACAGGGTGGAGACCCAGTACTTC; cdr3_aa: CASTQDRVETQYF
d_call: .; j_call: TRBJ2-1; clone_size: few; v_call: TRBV7-3; cdr3_nt: TGTGCCAGCAGCTTACGACTAGGGGTGAACAATGAGCAGTTCTTC; cdr3_aa: CASSLRLGVNNEQFF
d_call: TRBD1; j_call: TRBJ1-2; clone_size: few; v_call: TRBV9; cdr3_nt: TGTGCCAGCAGCGCGACAGGGTCTCATGGCTACACCTTC; cdr3_aa: CASSATGSHGYTF
d_call: .; j_call: TRBJ1-4; clone_size: .; v_call: TRBV7-9; cdr3_nt: TGTGCCAGCAGCTTGAGCTCAACTAATGAAAAACTGTTTTTT; cdr3_aa: CASSLSSTNEKLFF
d_call: .; j_call: TRBJ2-1; clone_size: .; v_call: TRBV9; cdr3_nt: TGTGCCAGCAGCGTAGCGGGCAGGGGAGGCGGGGGCGACAATGAGCAGTTCTTC; cdr3_aa: CASSVAGRGGGGDNEQFF
d_call: .; j_call: TRBJ1-4; clone_size: few; v_call: TRBV2; cdr3_nt: TGTGCCAGCAGTGAATTGTTGACAAATGAAAAACTGTTTTTT; cdr3_aa: CASSELLTNEKLFF
d_call: TRBD2; j_call: TRBJ2-3; clone_size: few; v_call: TRBV30; cdr3_nt: TGTGCCTGGACCATAGCGGGAGGAGACACAGATACGCAGTATTTT; cdr3_aa: CAWTIAGGDTDTQYF
d_call: TRBD1; j_call: TRBJ1-3; clone_size: few; v_call: TRBV29-1; cdr3_nt: TGCAGCGTTGGGACAGGGTACGCTGGAAACACCATATATTTT; cdr3_aa: CSVGTGYAGNTIYF
d_call: .; j_call: TRBJ1-2; clone_size: .; v_call: TRBV6-6; cdr3_nt: TGTGCCAGCAGTCCACAGGGAGATTACTATGGCTACACCTTC; cdr3_aa: CASSPQGDYYGYTF
d_call: TRBD1; j_call: TRBJ2-2; clone_size: few; v_call: TRBV19; cdr3_nt: TGTGCCAGTAGGGACAGGGATGACACCGGGGAGCTGTTTTTT; cdr3_aa: CASRDRDDTGELFF
d_call: TRBD1; j_call: TRBJ2-5; clone_size: few; v_call: TRBV28; cdr3_nt: TGTGCCAGCAGTTCAGGGGGTAGGGAGACCCAGTACTTC; cdr3_aa: CASSSGGRETQYF
d_call: TRBD2; j_call: TRBJ2-3; clone_size: few; v_call: TRBV7-2; cdr3_nt: TGTGCCAGCAGCTCACTACTAGCGGGAGGTACAGATACGCAGTATTTT; cdr3_aa: CASSSLLAGGTDTQYF